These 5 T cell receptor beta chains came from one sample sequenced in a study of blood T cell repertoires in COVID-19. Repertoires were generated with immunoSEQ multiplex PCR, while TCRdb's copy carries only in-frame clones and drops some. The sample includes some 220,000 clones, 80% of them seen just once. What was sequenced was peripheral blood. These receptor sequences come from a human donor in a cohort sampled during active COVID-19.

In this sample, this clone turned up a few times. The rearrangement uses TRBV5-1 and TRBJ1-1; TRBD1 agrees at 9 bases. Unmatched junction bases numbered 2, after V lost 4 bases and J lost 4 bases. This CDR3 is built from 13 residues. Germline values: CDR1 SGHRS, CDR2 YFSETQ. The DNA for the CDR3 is TGCGCCAGCAGCGGGACAGGGATCACTGAAGCTTTCTTT. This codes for CASSGTGITEAFF.

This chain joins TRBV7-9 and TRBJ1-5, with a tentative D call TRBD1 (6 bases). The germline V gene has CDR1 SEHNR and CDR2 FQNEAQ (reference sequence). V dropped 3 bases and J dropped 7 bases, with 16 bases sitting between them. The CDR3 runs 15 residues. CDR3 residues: CASSLELTGKQPQHF. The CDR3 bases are TGTGCCAGCAGCTTGGAACTTACAGGGAAACAGCCCCAGCATTTT.

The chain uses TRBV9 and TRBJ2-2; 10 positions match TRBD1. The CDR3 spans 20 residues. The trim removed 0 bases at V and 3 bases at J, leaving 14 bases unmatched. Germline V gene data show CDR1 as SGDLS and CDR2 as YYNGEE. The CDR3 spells CASSVAGGILGTGDTGELFF. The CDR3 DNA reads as TGTGCCAGCAGCGTAGCAGGTGGGATTCTTGGGACAGGGGACACCGGGGAGCTGTTTTTT.

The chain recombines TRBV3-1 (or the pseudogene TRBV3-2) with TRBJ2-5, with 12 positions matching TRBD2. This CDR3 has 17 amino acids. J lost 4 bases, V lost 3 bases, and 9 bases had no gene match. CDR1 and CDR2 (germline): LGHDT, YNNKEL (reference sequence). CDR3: CASSHLATSGGRETQYF. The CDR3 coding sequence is TGTGCCAGCAGCCACCTGGCGACTAGCGGGGGACGAGAGACCCAGTACTTC.

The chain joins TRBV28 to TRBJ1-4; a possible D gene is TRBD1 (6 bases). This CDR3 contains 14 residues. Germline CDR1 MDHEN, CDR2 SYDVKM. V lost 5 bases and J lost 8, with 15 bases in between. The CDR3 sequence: CASSLQGFEEKLFF. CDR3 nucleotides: TGTGCCAGCAGTCTACAGGGTTTCGAGGAAAAACTGTTTTTT. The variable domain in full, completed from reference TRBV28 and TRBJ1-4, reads DVKVTQSSRYLVKRTGEKVFLECVQDMDHENMFWYRQDPGLGLRLIYFSYDVKMKEKGDIPEGYSVSREKKERFSLILESASTNQTSMYLCASSLQGFEEKLFFGSGTQLSVL.